A selection of T cell receptor beta chains follows, all from one sample in a study of prognosis after radiotherapy for stage I lung cancer. MiXCR, run by TCRdb on the multiplex PCR reads, gives a single entry per CDR3 protein. This sample has around 30,000 distinct CDR3 sequences; around 30% occur once, and the top ten carry around 35%. Material: PBMCs, obtained before or after stereotactic body radiation therapy (not recorded which). All receptors derive from a donor older than 45 with non-small cell lung cancer. Each CDR3 is given with its conserved first and last residue. The D gene is left open where the match is weak. Some rows have no size entry. The others give once, few or many, or a class for an expanded clone.

d_call	v_call	j_call	clone_size	cdr3_aa	cdr3_nt
TRBD2	TRBV20-1	TRBJ2-2	NA	CSAMGLRNTGDLFF	TGCAGTGCGATGGGACTACGCAACACCGGTGATCTGTTTTTT
TRBD2	TRBV20-1	TRBJ2-7	many	CSARGGLAEREYF	TGCAGTGCTAGAGGGGGACTAGCGGAGCGAGAGTACTTC
TRBD2	TRBV20-1	TRBJ2-7	NA	CSARVRIAGPLEQYF	TGCAGTGCTAGGGTCAGAATAGCGGGGCCGCTCGAGCAGTACTTC
NA	TRBV3-1	TRBJ1-4	many	CASSQDSKPGATNEKLFF	TGTGCCAGCAGCCAAGACTCGAAACCGGGGGCAACTAATGAAAAACTGTTTTTT
NA	TRBV27	TRBJ1-5	NA	CASRINQPQHF	TGTGCCAGCAGGATTAATCAGCCCCAGCATTTT
NA	TRBV6-4	TRBJ1-2	NA	CASSSLQGKNGAYGYTF	TGTGCCAGCAGTAGTCTACAGGGAAAAAATGGGGCCTATGGCTACACCTTC
TRBD1	TRBV5-1	TRBJ2-1	once	CASSGQGTRSNEQFF	TGCGCCAGCTCGGGACAGGGCACCCGGAGCAATGAGCAGTTCTTC
NA	TRBV9	TRBJ1-5	many	CASSVQGDNVQPQHF	TGTGCCAGCAGCGTACAGGGAGATAATGTTCAGCCCCAGCATTTT
TRBD2	TRBV18	TRBJ2-7	many	CASSPGLAGYEQYF	TGTGCCAGCTCACCAGGGCTAGCGGGTTACGAGCAGTACTTC
NA	TRBV6-2/TRBV6-3	TRBJ1-5	many	CASSSRLGGSNQPQHF	TGTGCCAGCAGTTCCCGTTTAGGAGGTAGCAATCAGCCCCAGCATTTT
NA	TRBV4-1	TRBJ2-6	NA	CASSGTVSGVNVLNF	TGCGCCAGCAGCGGGACGGTTTCTGGGGTCAACGTCCTGAATTTC
NA	TRBV5-1	TRBJ2-2	NA	CASSLGTAWTGDLFF	TGCGCCAGCAGCCTGGGGACTGCGTGGACCGGGGATCTGTTTTTT
TRBD2	TRBV7-9	TRBJ2-3	many	CASSPRLAESTDTQYF	TGTGCCAGCAGCCCGAGACTAGCGGAGTCCACAGATACGCAGTATTTT
NA	TRBV11-3	TRBJ1-1	NA	CASSLDRGENTEAFF	TGTGCCAGCAGCTTAGATCGGGGAGAGAACACTGAAGCTTTCTTT
NA	TRBV19	TRBJ2-7	NA	CASGNSEQYF	TGTGCCAGCGGTAATTCCGAGCAGTACTTC
NA	TRBV12-3/TRBV12-4	TRBJ2-3	many	CASSPAGDTQYF	TGTGCCAGCAGCCCCGCTGGAGATACGCAGTATTTT
TRBD1	TRBV20-1	TRBJ1-2	many	CSAIRDRVKYGYTF	TGCAGTGCTATCCGGGACAGGGTAAAATATGGCTACACCTTC
NA	TRBV27	TRBJ1-5	many	CASSNTRNSNQPQHF	TGTGCCAGCAGTAATACAAGAAATAGCAATCAGCCCCAGCATTTT
NA	TRBV9	TRBJ2-3	NA	CASSVLGFRTDTQYF	TGTGCCAGCAGCGTGTTGGGGTTTCGCACAGATACGCAGTATTTT
TRBD2	TRBV4-2	TRBJ2-7	NA	CASSQEEASGRNEQYF	TGTGCCAGCAGCCAAGAAGAAGCTAGCGGGAGAAACGAGCAGTACTTC
NA	TRBV6-1	TRBJ1-1	NA	CATTLVQGAYEAFF	TGTGCCACCACGCTGGTACAGGGCGCATACGAAGCTTTCTTT
NA	TRBV9	TRBJ2-5	once	CASSPRGGRVRDF	TGTGCCAGCAGCCCTCGGGGCGGCAGGGTCCGCGACTTC
NA	TRBV19	TRBJ2-7	NA	CASSPLPGQDAYEQYF	TGTGCCAGTAGTCCACTCCCTGGACAAGATGCCTACGAGCAGTACTTC
TRBD2	TRBV28	TRBJ2-3	many	CASSPRLAGDTQYF	TGTGCCAGCAGTCCACGACTAGCGGGGGATACGCAGTATTTT
NA	TRBV29-1	TRBJ2-2	few	CSALGQNTGELFF	TGCAGCGCCCTAGGACAGAACACCGGGGAGCTGTTTTTT
TRBD1	TRBV5-6	TRBJ1-2	NA	CASSPGQVFYGYTF	TGTGCCAGCAGCCCGGGACAGGTGTTCTATGGCTACACCTTC
TRBD1	TRBV4-1	TRBJ2-7	many	CASSEGQGPRYEQYF	TGCGCCAGCAGCGAGGGACAGGGGCCACGCTACGAGCAGTACTTC
NA	TRBV9	TRBJ2-1	many	CASSPRRDLYNEQFF	TGTGCCAGCAGCCCTCGCCGTGACCTTTACAATGAGCAGTTCTTC
NA	TRBV4-1	TRBJ1-5	many	CASSPTGAQNQPQHF	TGCGCCAGCAGCCCCACGGGGGCCCAAAATCAGCCCCAGCATTTT
NA	TRBV24-1	TRBJ2-1	once	CATSDQLEGALNEQSF	TGTGCCACCAGTGATCAACTAGAGGGAGCTTTGAATGAGCAGTCCTTC
NA	TRBV19	TRBJ2-2	many	CASSIWQGGTGELFF	TGTGCCAGTAGTATTTGGCAGGGAGGTACCGGGGAGCTGTTTTTT
TRBD2	TRBV18	TRBJ2-2	NA	CTSSPAGRDGTGELFF	TGTACCAGCTCACCCGCCGGGAGGGACGGGACCGGGGAGCTGTTTTTT
NA	TRBV11-2	TRBJ2-3	many	CASSLAEDTQYF	TGTGCCAGCAGCTTAGCAGAAGATACGCAGTATTTT
NA	TRBV27	TRBJ2-6	NA	CASSSGGFSGANVLTF	TGTGCCAGCAGTTCAGGGGGGTTTTCTGGGGCAAACGTCCTGACTTTC
NA	TRBV5-1	TRBJ2-3	NA	CASSLGAMVGGTDTQYF	TGCGCCAGCAGCTTGGGGGCCATGGTAGGGGGCACAGATACGCAGTATTTT
TRBD2	TRBV7-2	TRBJ2-2	many	CASSALAGGTGELFF	TGTGCCAGCAGCGCGCTAGCGGGAGGTACCGGGGAGCTGTTTTTT
TRBD2	TRBV28	TRBJ2-5	many	CASSFPGLAGRRETQYF	TGTGCCAGCAGTTTCCCAGGACTAGCGGGACGACGAGAGACCCAGTACTTC
TRBD1	TRBV3-1	TRBJ2-3	many	CASSQVTGTGRDTQYF	TGTGCCAGCAGCCAAGTGACCGGGACAGGGCGGGATACGCAGTATTTT
NA	TRBV2	TRBJ1-5	many	CASRRTVVGNQPQHF	TGTGCCAGCAGACGGACGGTAGTGGGCAATCAGCCCCAGCATTTT
TRBD2	TRBV20-1	TRBJ2-1	once	CSAHTGTSGSRSYNEQFF	TGCAGTGCTCATACCGGGACTAGCGGGAGCCGCTCCTACAATGAGCAGTTCTTC
NA	TRBV9	TRBJ2-1	many	CASSSRSSVGTEQFF	TGTGCCAGCAGCTCCCGCTCTTCGGTCGGGACTGAGCAGTTCTTC
NA	TRBV7-3	TRBJ1-6	many	CASSSYRNSPLHF	TGTGCCAGCAGCTCGTACAGAAATTCACCCCTCCACTTT
NA	TRBV28	TRBJ1-1	NA	CASSLWTAEAFF	TGTGCCAGCAGTTTATGGACAGCCGAAGCTTTCTTT
NA	TRBV9	TRBJ2-3	many	CASSPESVGITDTQYF	TGTGCCAGCAGCCCGGAGAGTGTTGGGATCACAGATACGCAGTATTTT
NA	TRBV30	TRBJ1-3	many	CAWSPRQIAGLRGRNTIYF	TGTGCCTGGAGCCCCCGACAGATTGCCGGGCTTCGTGGGAGAAACACCATATATTTT